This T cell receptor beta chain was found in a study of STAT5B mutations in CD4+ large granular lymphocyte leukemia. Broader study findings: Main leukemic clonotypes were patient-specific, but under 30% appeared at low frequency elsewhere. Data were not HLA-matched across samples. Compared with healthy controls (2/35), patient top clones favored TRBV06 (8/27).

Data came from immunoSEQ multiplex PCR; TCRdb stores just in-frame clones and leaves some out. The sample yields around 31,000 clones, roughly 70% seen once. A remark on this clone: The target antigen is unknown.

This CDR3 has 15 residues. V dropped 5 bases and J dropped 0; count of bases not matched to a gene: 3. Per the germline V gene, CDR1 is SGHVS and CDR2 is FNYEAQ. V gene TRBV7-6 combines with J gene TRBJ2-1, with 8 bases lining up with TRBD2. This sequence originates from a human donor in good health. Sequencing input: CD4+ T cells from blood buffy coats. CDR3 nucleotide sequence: TGTGCCAGCAGCCAAAGCGGGAGCTCCTACAATGAGCAGTTCTTC. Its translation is CASSQSGSSYNEQFF.